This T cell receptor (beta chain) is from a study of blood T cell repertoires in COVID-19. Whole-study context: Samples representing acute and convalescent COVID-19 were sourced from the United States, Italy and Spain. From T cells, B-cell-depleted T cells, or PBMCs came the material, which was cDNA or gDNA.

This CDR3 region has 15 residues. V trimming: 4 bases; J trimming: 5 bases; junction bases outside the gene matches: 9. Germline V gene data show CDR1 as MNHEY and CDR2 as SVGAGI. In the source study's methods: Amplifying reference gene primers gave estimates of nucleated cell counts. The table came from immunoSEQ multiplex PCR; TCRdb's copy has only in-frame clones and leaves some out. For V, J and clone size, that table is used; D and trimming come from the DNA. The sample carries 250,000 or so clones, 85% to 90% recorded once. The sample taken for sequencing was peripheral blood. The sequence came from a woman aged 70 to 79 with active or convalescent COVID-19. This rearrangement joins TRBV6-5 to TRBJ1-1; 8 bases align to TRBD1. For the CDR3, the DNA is TGTGCCAGCAGTTTGGGGGGCACAGGGGGGACTGAAGCTTTCTTT. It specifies CASSLGGTGGTEAFF.